The following is a T cell receptor (beta chain) sequence with its context. Clones were read by immunoSEQ multiplex PCR, and TCRdb kept only the in-frame ones, dropping some. This sample has 97,000 or so clones, with 92% found just once. This sample is part of a study of control samples from healthy donors and cancer patients. Per the germline V gene, CDR1 is MNHEY and CDR2 is SVGAGI. This CDR3 contains 14 residues. J gave up 8 bases and V 10 bases, and 14 bases lay outside the gene matches. This chain connects TRBV6-5 to TRBJ2-1; 7 bases are shared with TRBD1. The source of this sequence is a woman under 30 in good health. The specimen was blood. Written as DNA, the CDR3 is TGTGCCACCCGAAGGGACAGACAGGAGTATGAGCAGTTCTTC. As protein: CATRRDRQEYEQFF.